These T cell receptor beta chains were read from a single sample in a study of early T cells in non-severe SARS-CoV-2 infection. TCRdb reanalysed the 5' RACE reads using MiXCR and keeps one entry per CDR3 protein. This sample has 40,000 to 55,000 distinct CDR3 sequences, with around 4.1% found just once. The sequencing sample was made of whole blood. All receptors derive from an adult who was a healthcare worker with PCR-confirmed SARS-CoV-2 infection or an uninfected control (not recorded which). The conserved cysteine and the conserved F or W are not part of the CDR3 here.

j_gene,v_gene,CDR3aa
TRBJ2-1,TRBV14,ASSRFSSYNEQF
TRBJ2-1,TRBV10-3,AISESATSSYNEQF
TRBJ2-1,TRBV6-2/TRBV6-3,ASSSRKSEQF
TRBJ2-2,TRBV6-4,ASTLQPGQGAHGELF
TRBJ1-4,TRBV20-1,SAGGGQNEKLF
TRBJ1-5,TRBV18,ASSPPTVGGSNQPQH
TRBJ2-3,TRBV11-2,ASSLGLAGADTQY
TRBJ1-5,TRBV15,ATSRDYQPQH
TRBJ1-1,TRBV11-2,ASSLSTLNTEAF
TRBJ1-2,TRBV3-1,ASSQKGGLYGYT
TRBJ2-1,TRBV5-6,ASSPGGRGGRNEQF
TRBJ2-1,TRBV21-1,ASGHRRAYNEQF
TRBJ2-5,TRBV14,ASSQDVGETQY
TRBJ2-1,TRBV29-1,SVESDRLLGEFRF
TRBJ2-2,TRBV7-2,ASSFHRPNTGELF
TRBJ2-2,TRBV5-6,ASSPRAGETGELF
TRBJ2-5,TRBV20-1,SARDSDQETQY
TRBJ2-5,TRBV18,ASSLGRLQETQY
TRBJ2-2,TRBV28,ASSGASGSVTGELF
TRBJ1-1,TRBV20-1,SARDQGERATEAF
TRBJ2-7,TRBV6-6,ASSYSGLAGYEQY
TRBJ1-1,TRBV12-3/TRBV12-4,ASSLADFGGGWGTEAF
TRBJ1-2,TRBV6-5,ASSLQGIYGYT
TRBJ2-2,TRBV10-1,ASSEQGLGTGELF
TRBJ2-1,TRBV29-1,SVGTESYNEQF
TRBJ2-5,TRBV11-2,ASSFGTGGIKETQY
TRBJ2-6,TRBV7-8,ASSSQRLSSGANVLT
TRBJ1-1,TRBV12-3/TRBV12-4,ASSWTGITEAF
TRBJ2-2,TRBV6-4,ASSDRAFTGELF
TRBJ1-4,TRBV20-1,SARDLQSTNEKLF